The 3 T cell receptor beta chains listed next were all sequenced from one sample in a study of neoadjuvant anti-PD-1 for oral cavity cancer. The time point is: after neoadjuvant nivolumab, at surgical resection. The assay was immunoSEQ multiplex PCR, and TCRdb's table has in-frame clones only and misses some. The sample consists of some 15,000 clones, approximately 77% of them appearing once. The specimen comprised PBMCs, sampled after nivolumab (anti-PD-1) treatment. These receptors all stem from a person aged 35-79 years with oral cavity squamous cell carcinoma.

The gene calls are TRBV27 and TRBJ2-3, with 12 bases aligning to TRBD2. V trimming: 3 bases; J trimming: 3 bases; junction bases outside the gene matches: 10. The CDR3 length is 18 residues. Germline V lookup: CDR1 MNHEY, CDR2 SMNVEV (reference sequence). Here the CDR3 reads CASSLFRLAGAETDTQYF. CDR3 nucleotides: TGTGCCAGCAGTTTGTTCCGACTAGCGGGGGCCGAAACAGATACGCAGTATTTT.

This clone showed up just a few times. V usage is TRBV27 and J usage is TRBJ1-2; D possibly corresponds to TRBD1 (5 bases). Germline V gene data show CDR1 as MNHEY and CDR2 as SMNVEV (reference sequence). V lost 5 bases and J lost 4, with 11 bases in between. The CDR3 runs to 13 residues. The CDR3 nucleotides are TGTGCCAGCAGTCCACGGGGCATCTATGGCTACACCTTC. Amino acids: CASSPRGIYGYTF.

This CDR3 is CASSGQTRPEAFF. In DNA form, the CDR3 reads TGTGCCAGCAGTGGACAGACACGACCCGAAGCTTTCTTT. The genes are TRBV6-1 and TRBJ1-1, with TRBD1 as a possible D gene (5 bases). V lost 4 bases and J lost 8, with 14 bases in between. This CDR3 spans 13 amino acids. Germline-derived CDR1 and CDR2 are MNHNS and SASEGT.